A single TCR beta chain is shown here with its context. Its antigen is still unknown. PCR involved 60 Vbeta and 13 Jbeta primers. TCRdb's table, derived via immunoSEQ multiplex PCR, lists solely in-frame clones and lacks some. The repertoire consists of roughly 200,000 clones, with roughly 82% occurring once and the leading ten covering 0.5%. The sample originates from a study of cytomegalovirus exposure and HLA in healthy donors. Study results and caveats: A later examination showed that TCR association rates differed by HLA locus, with DRB1 most and HLA-C fewest. CMV serostatus was the sole immune exposure data available. The study labeled roughly 160 TCR beta chains cytomegalovirus-associated.

Trimming took off 3 bases at V and 0 bases at J, with 12 bases between the two ends. This CDR3 region has 15 residues. The V gene's germline CDR1 is MDHEN and CDR2 SYDVKM. The chain links TRBV28 to TRBJ2-7; D unclear. Sequences were obtained from PBMCs. The TCR originated in a woman aged 45 to 65 in good health and CMV-seronegative. In nucleotides, the CDR3 is TGTGCCAGCAGTTTTTTGGTGATGAGCTCCTACGAGCAGTACTTC. Encoded protein: CASSFLVMSSYEQYF. The variable domain in full, with the rest retrieved from reference TRBV28 and TRBJ2-7, is DVKVTQSSRYLVKRTGEKVFLECVQDMDHENMFWYRQDPGLGLRLIYFSYDVKMKEKGDIPEGYSVSREKKERFSLILESASTNQTSMYLCASSFLVMSSYEQYFGPGTRLTVT.